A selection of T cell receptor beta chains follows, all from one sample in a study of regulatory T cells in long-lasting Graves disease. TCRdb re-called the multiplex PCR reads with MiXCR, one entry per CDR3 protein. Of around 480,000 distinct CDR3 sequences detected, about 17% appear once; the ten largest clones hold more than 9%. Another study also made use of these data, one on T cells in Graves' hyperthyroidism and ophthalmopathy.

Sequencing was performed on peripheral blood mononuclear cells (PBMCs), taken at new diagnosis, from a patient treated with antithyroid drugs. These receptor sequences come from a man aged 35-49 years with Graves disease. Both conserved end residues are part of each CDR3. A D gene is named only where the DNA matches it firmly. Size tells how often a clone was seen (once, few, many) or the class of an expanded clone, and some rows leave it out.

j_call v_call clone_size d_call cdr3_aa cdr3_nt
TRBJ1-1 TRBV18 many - CASSPARGNTEAFF TGTGCCAGCTCACCAGCCAGGGGAAACACTGAAGCTTTCTTT
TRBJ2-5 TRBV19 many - CASSIQNRGVSVQYF TGTGCCAGTAGTATACAGAACCGGGGTGTGAGCGTCCAGTACTTC
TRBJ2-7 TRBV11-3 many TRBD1 CASSGQDFTYEQYF TGTGCCAGCAGCGGACAGGATTTCACCTACGAGCAGTACTTC
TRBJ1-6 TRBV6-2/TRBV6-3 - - CASSYGVGSSYNSPLHF TGTGCCAGCAGTTACGGTGTAGGGAGCTCCTATAATTCACCCCTCCACTTT
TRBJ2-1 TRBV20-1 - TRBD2 CSASTSDYNEQFF TGCAGTGCCTCGACTAGCGACTACAATGAGCAGTTCTTC
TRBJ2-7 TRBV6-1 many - CASQRATYEQYF TGTGCCAGTCAAAGAGCCACCTACGAGCAGTACTTC
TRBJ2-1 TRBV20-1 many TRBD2 CSARALTSGTNRQYNEQFF TGCAGTGCTAGAGCCCTGACTAGCGGCACAAACCGACAATACAATGAGCAGTTCTTC
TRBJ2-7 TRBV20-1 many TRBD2 CSARDNSGRRYEQYF TGCAGTGCTAGAGATAATAGCGGGAGAAGATACGAGCAGTACTTC
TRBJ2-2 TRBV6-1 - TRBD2 CASLGLPGTSGIGTGELFF TGTGCCAGCCTCGGCCTTCCTGGGACTAGCGGGATTGGCACCGGGGAGCTGTTTTTT
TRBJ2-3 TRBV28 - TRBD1 CASDRAKDTQYF TGTGCCAGTGACAGGGCGAAAGATACGCAGTATTTT
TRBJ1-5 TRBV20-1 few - CSARVRQRSDQPQHF TGCAGTGCTAGAGTTAGACAGCGGAGTGATCAGCCCCAGCATTTT